These T cell receptor beta chains were read from a single sample in a study of STAT5B mutations in CD4+ large granular lymphocyte leukemia. Clones were read by immunoSEQ multiplex PCR, and TCRdb kept only the in-frame ones, dropping some. The sample lists more than 25,000 clones; more than 60% were seen once. Input material: CD4+ T cells from blood buffy coats. These receptors all stem from a human donor in good health. The CDR3 runs from the conserved cysteine through the conserved F or W. D genes are given only for firm matches. Size values are once, few and many counts, or a class for expanded clones, and some rows have none.

D gene: -; V gene: TRBV2; J gene: TRBJ1-5; clone size: -; CDR3 protein: CASKDRLNQPQHF; CDR3 DNA: TGTGCCAGCAAGGACAGACTAAATCAGCCCCAGCATTTT
D gene: -; V gene: TRBV7-2; J gene: TRBJ2-2; clone size: -; CDR3 protein: CASSRLRGTGELFF; CDR3 DNA: TGTGCCAGCAGCCGACTAAGAGGGACCGGGGAGCTGTTTTTT
D gene: -; V gene: TRBV18; J gene: TRBJ1-2; clone size: once; CDR3 protein: CASSPREGFSTGYTF; CDR3 DNA: TGTGCCAGCTCACCACGTGAGGGCTTTTCGACTGGCTACACCTTC
D gene: TRBD2; V gene: TRBV29-1; J gene: TRBJ2-5; clone size: -; CDR3 protein: CSVKTSGDQETQYF; CDR3 DNA: TGCAGCGTCAAGACTAGCGGGGACCAAGAGACCCAGTACTTC
D gene: TRBD1; V gene: TRBV14; J gene: TRBJ2-3; clone size: few; CDR3 protein: CASSQGRGQGARTDTQYF; CDR3 DNA: TGTGCCAGCAGCCAAGGGAGGGGACAGGGGGCTCGCACAGATACGCAGTATTTT
D gene: -; V gene: TRBV12-2; J gene: TRBJ2-1; clone size: -; CDR3 protein: CASRLVQYNEQFF; CDR3 DNA: TGTGCAAGTCGCTTAGTTCAGTACAATGAGCAGTTCTTC
D gene: -; V gene: TRBV9; J gene: TRBJ2-2; clone size: -; CDR3 protein: CASSVQGGYTGELFF; CDR3 DNA: TGTGCCAGCAGCGTTCAGGGGGGGTACACCGGGGAGCTGTTTTTT
D gene: -; V gene: TRBV6-6; J gene: TRBJ1-6; clone size: -; CDR3 protein: CASSYSGTNNSPLHF; CDR3 DNA: TGTGCCAGCAGTTACTCCGGGACAAATAATTCACCCCTCCACTTT
D gene: TRBD2; V gene: TRBV5-4; J gene: TRBJ2-1; clone size: -; CDR3 protein: CASSMRLAGSYNEQFF; CDR3 DNA: TGTGCCAGCAGCATGAGACTAGCGGGATCCTACAATGAGCAGTTCTTC
D gene: -; V gene: TRBV14; J gene: TRBJ1-1; clone size: few; CDR3 protein: CASSPPLAEAFF; CDR3 DNA: TGTGCCAGCAGCCCACCTCTGGCTGAAGCTTTCTTT
D gene: -; V gene: TRBV4-1; J gene: TRBJ2-1; clone size: -; CDR3 protein: CASSHPKDEQFF; CDR3 DNA: TGCGCCAGCAGCCACCCCAAGGATGAGCAGTTCTTC
D gene: -; V gene: TRBV7-2; J gene: TRBJ1-1; clone size: -; CDR3 protein: CASSSPIFGGTEAFF; CDR3 DNA: TGTGCCAGCAGCTCGCCGATTTTTGGAGGCACTGAAGCTTTCTTT
D gene: TRBD2; V gene: TRBV15; J gene: TRBJ2-5; clone size: -; CDR3 protein: CATSRDLAGVSETQYF; CDR3 DNA: TGTGCCACCAGCAGAGATCTAGCGGGGGTTTCAGAGACCCAGTACTTC
D gene: -; V gene: TRBV19; J gene: TRBJ1-4; clone size: few; CDR3 protein: CASSTTRGEKLFF; CDR3 DNA: TGTGCCAGTAGTACCACCCGGGGGGAAAAACTGTTTTTT
D gene: TRBD1; V gene: TRBV18; J gene: TRBJ2-5; clone size: -; CDR3 protein: CASSRRTGEETQYF; CDR3 DNA: TGTGCCAGCTCCCGCCGGACAGGGGAAGAGACCCAGTACTTC
D gene: -; V gene: TRBV20-1; J gene: TRBJ2-3; clone size: -; CDR3 protein: CRVYGSDTQYF; CDR3 DNA: TGCAGAGTGTATGGGTCAGATACGCAGTATTTT
D gene: -; V gene: TRBV2; J gene: TRBJ2-7; clone size: few; CDR3 protein: CASSDFPLGEQYF; CDR3 DNA: TGTGCCAGCAGTGACTTCCCTCTAGGCGAGCAGTACTTC
D gene: -; V gene: TRBV28; J gene: TRBJ1-4; clone size: few; CDR3 protein: CASSSGTKWEKLFF; CDR3 DNA: TGTGCCAGCAGTTCCGGGACAAAGTGGGAAAAACTGTTTTTT
D gene: -; V gene: TRBV10-3; J gene: TRBJ2-2; clone size: once; CDR3 protein: CAISELLTGELFF; CDR3 DNA: TGTGCCATCAGTGAGTTGCTCACCGGGGAGCTGTTTTTT
D gene: -; V gene: TRBV4-2; J gene: TRBJ2-1; clone size: few; CDR3 protein: CASSQGIVGYRGNEQFF; CDR3 DNA: TGTGCCAGCAGCCAAGGAATCGTTGGTTACAGAGGGAATGAGCAGTTCTTC
D gene: TRBD1; V gene: TRBV7-2; J gene: TRBJ2-3; clone size: -; CDR3 protein: CASSLGQFTDTQYF; CDR3 DNA: TGTGCCAGCAGCTTGGGACAGTTCACAGATACGCAGTATTTT
D gene: -; V gene: TRBV18; J gene: TRBJ2-7; clone size: -; CDR3 protein: CASSQRQDHEQYF; CDR3 DNA: TGTGCCAGCTCACAGAGACAGGATCACGAGCAGTACTTC
D gene: -; V gene: TRBV28; J gene: TRBJ1-2; clone size: -; CDR3 protein: CASRLGASGGGYTF; CDR3 DNA: TGTGCCAGCAGATTAGGAGCTTCGGGGGGTGGCTACACCTTC
D gene: -; V gene: TRBV7-2; J gene: TRBJ1-6; clone size: few; CDR3 protein: CASHDGVRMTLHF; CDR3 DNA: TGTGCCAGCCACGATGGAGTTAGGATGACCCTCCACTTT
D gene: -; V gene: TRBV6-5; J gene: TRBJ1-6; clone size: once; CDR3 protein: CASRIRTNSPLHF; CDR3 DNA: TGTGCCAGCAGAATCAGAACTAATTCACCCCTCCACTTT
D gene: -; V gene: TRBV6-5; J gene: TRBJ2-1; clone size: -; CDR3 protein: CASSYGGAVSNEQFF; CDR3 DNA: TGTGCCAGCAGTTATGGGGGGGCTGTTTCAAATGAGCAGTTCTTC
D gene: -; V gene: TRBV2; J gene: TRBJ2-2; clone size: -; CDR3 protein: CASSEAEYTGELFF; CDR3 DNA: TGTGCCAGCAGTGAAGCGGAGTACACCGGGGAGCTGTTTTTT
D gene: TRBD1; V gene: TRBV5-1; J gene: TRBJ1-1; clone size: -; CDR3 protein: CASSWTGDTEAFF; CDR3 DNA: TGCGCCAGCAGCTGGACAGGGGACACTGAAGCTTTCTTT
D gene: -; V gene: TRBV19; J gene: TRBJ2-6; clone size: few; CDR3 protein: CASSIGGVGANVLTF; CDR3 DNA: TGTGCCAGTAGTATCGGCGGGGTTGGGGCCAACGTCCTGACTTTC
D gene: -; V gene: TRBV9; J gene: TRBJ2-1; clone size: -; CDR3 protein: CASSPPIARNEQFF; CDR3 DNA: TGTGCCAGCAGCCCCCCCATAGCAAGGAATGAGCAGTTCTTC
D gene: -; V gene: TRBV2; J gene: TRBJ1-3; clone size: -; CDR3 protein: CASSDPRVTVSGNTIYF; CDR3 DNA: TGTGCCAGCAGTGACCCTCGCGTTACAGTATCTGGAAACACCATATATTTT
D gene: -; V gene: TRBV6-4; J gene: TRBJ1-1; clone size: few; CDR3 protein: CASSAREMNTEAFF; CDR3 DNA: TGTGCCAGCAGTGCACGGGAGATGAACACTGAAGCTTTCTTT
D gene: -; V gene: TRBV5-5; J gene: TRBJ1-1; clone size: once; CDR3 protein: CASSLAVRGLLAFF; CDR3 DNA: TGTGCCAGCAGCTTGGCAGTCAGGGGACTGTTGGCTTTCTTT
D gene: -; V gene: TRBV6-5; J gene: TRBJ1-6; clone size: -; CDR3 protein: CASSFQGPTYSPLHF; CDR3 DNA: TGTGCCAGCAGCTTCCAGGGACCGACTTATTCACCCCTCCACTTT
D gene: -; V gene: TRBV6-5; J gene: TRBJ1-2; clone size: -; CDR3 protein: CASSTQGGGGYTF; CDR3 DNA: TGTGCCAGCAGCACACAGGGAGGAGGGGGCTACACCTTC
D gene: -; V gene: TRBV5-1; J gene: TRBJ1-1; clone size: -; CDR3 protein: CASSPGTNTEAFF; CDR3 DNA: TGCGCCAGCAGCCCGGGGACGAACACTGAAGCTTTCTTT
D gene: -; V gene: TRBV18; J gene: TRBJ1-3; clone size: -; CDR3 protein: CASSLGVLSGNTIYF; CDR3 DNA: TGTGCCAGCTCACTAGGGGTCCTCTCTGGAAACACCATATATTTT
D gene: TRBD2; V gene: TRBV30; J gene: TRBJ2-3; clone size: -; CDR3 protein: CAWSPLSGGAFAGCDTQYF; CDR3 DNA: TGTGCCTGGAGCCCCCTTAGCGGGGGGGCCTTCGCCGGGTGCGATACGCAGTATTTT
D gene: -; V gene: TRBV19; J gene: TRBJ2-6; clone size: -; CDR3 protein: CASSAQSGANVLTF; CDR3 DNA: TGTGCCAGTAGTGCCCAGTCTGGGGCCAACGTCCTGACTTTC
D gene: -; V gene: TRBV7-9; J gene: TRBJ1-4; clone size: -; CDR3 protein: CASSLDGQRDEKLFF; CDR3 DNA: TGTGCCAGCAGCTTAGACGGACAAAGGGATGAAAAACTGTTTTTT
D gene: -; V gene: TRBV19; J gene: TRBJ2-3; clone size: -; CDR3 protein: CASSISDTQYF; CDR3 DNA: TGTGCCAGTAGTATCTCAGATACGCAGTATTTT
D gene: -; V gene: TRBV6-5; J gene: TRBJ1-5; clone size: -; CDR3 protein: CASSSWAGDQPQHF; CDR3 DNA: TGTGCCAGCAGTTCTTGGGCAGGGGATCAGCCCCAGCATTTT
D gene: -; V gene: TRBV7-9; J gene: TRBJ1-2; clone size: once; CDR3 protein: CASSFDSPSYGYTF; CDR3 DNA: TGTGCCAGCAGCTTCGACAGTCCTAGTTATGGCTACACCTTC
D gene: -; V gene: TRBV14; J gene: TRBJ1-4; clone size: -; CDR3 protein: CASSQGRGGEKLFF; CDR3 DNA: TGTGCCAGCAGCCAAGGCAGGGGAGGTGAAAAACTGTTTTTT